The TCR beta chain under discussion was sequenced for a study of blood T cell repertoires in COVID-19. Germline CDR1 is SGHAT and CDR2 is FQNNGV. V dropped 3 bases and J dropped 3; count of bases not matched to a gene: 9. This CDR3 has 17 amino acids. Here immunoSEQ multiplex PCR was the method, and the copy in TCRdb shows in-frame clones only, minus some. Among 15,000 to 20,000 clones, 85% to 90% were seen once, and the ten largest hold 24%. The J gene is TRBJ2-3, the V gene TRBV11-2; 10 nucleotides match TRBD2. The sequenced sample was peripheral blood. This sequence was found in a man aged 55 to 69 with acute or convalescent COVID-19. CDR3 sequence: CASSLGLAGGSTDTQYF. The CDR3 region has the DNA TGTGCCAGCAGCTTGGGGTTAGCGGGAGGTAGTACAGATACGCAGTATTTT. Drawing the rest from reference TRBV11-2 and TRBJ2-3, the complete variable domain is EAGVAQSPRYKIIEKRQSVAFWCNPISGHATLYWYQQILGQGPKLLIQFQNNGVVDDSQLPKDRFSAERLKGVDSTLKIQPAKLEDSAVYLCASSLGLAGGSTDTQYFGPGTRLTVL.